This paragraph covers one T cell receptor (beta chain) sequence. This clone was seen just once. This receptor's antigen is unknown. Per-base quality was not reported, and no clone a single base away is much larger than it. This sample was included in a study of blood T cell repertoires in COVID-19 (dated by TCRdb to 2020 to 2022). General notes on the study: Samples from collaborators originated in the United States, Italy and Spain and spanned both the acute and convalescent phases of COVID-19. The prospective study material was composed of cDNA or gDNA derived from T cells, B-cell-depleted T cells, or PBMCs. Subjects who had been exposed to COVID-19, were actively infected with it, or had recovered from it provided the deeply sampled blood TCRbeta repertoires that made up the dataset. The repertoires were released in a freely available public database intended as a resource for research on the immune response to SARS-CoV-2. Samples came from the ongoing ImmuneRACE study (first 160 participants) plus 1,254 subjects from 6 global collaborators. A de-identified subject ID, COVID-19 status, age in years and sex were almost always included in the sample metadata. Where available, HLA class I and class II types were taken from metadata supplied by the sample provider and were not determined by assay-based typing. Results and caveats for the whole study, not just this receptor: Clinical and demographic metadata were provided uncurated, with the amount varying by source and participant.

The immunoSEQ Assay, a bias-controlled multiplex PCR, was used to amplify TCRbeta CDR3 regions from genomic DNA. Concerning the study's data processing: Within the assay, amplification of reference gene primers was used to estimate how many nucleated cells each sample contained. To quantify the absolute abundance of each unique TCRbeta CDR3 rearrangement, sequence reads were collapsed and filtered. For each sample, productive Simpson clonality was calculated as the square root of Simpson's diversity index over productive rearrangements. The clones in this table, taken by TCRdb from immuneACCESS, are in-frame only. Not every clone is retained; where verified, under half of the shortfall comes from an unresolved V gene, and the cause of the rest is unknown. D and trimming were read from the DNA, whereas the V and J calls and clone size are those reported in that table. Counted in this sample were 5,700 or so clones; approximately 84% of them appeared once. The top ten clonotypes cover roughly 13% of the sample.

From V the trimming removes 3 bases and from J it removes 6 bases, while the gene matches leave 10 bases of the junction unaccounted for. The germline V gene yields MDHEN for CDR1 and SYDVKM for CDR2. The CDR3 sequence holds 16 residues, the cysteine and phenylalanine included. The DNA shown is the 48-base CDR3, in frame from base 1. Each collaborating institution followed its own protocols to collect whole blood in K2EDTA tubes. For TCRbeta analysis, collaborator samples were shipped as frozen whole blood, as isolated PBMCs, or as DNA extracted from either sample type. Sequenced input: peripheral blood. Rearrangement joined TRBV28 to TRBJ2-1; TRBD2 lines up with 8 middle nucleotides. The TCR sequence derives from a human donor in a cohort sampled during active COVID-19. The CDR3 protein: CASSLMGGRRGNEQFF. The nucleotides are TGTGCCAGCAGTTTGATGGGCGGGAGGAGGGGCAATGAGCAGTTCTTC. Reference TRBV28 and TRBJ2-1 proteins supply the regions before and after the CDR3; the full variable domain is: DVKVTQSSRYLVKRTGEKVFLECVQDMDHENMFWYRQDPGLGLRLIYFSYDVKMKEKGDIPEGYSVSREKKERFSLILESASTNQTSMYLCASSLMGGRRGNEQFFGPGTRLTVL.